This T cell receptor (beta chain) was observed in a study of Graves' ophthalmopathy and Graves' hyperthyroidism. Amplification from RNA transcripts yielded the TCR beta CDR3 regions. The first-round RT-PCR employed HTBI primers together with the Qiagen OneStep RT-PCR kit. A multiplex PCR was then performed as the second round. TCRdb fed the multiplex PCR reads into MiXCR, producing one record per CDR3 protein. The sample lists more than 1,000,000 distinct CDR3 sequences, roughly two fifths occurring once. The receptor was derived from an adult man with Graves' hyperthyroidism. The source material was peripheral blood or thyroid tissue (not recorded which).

The CDR3 loop reads CASSRTQIYEQYF. CDR3 nucleotides: TGTGCCAGCAGCCGGACCCAGATCTACGAGCAGTACTTC. The rearrangement joins TRBV6-1 to TRBJ2-7; D is uncertain. The CDR3 length is 13 residues. Trimming removed 6 bases at V and 3 bases at J, with 12 bases between. CDR1 is MNHNS, CDR2 SASEGT, per germline.